This is a list of T cell receptor beta chains from one sample in a study of OX40 agonist ivuxolimab in advanced cancers. Sequencing used immunoSEQ multiplex PCR; TCRdb keeps in-frame clones, though not all of them. Of some 15,000 clones in the sample, 80% to 90% are singletons; the top ten hold approximately 45%. The starting material was CD4+ or CD8+ T cells sorted from blood, obtained in a trial of the OX40 agonist ivuxolimab. The receptors derive from an adult with an advanced solid tumor such as melanoma, head and neck, liver or kidney cancer. CDR3s include the opening cysteine and the closing phenylalanine or tryptophan. Each record gives: V gene, D gene, clone size, J gene, CDR3 DNA, CDR3 protein. The D gene is left open where the match is weak. Rows give clone size only sometimes, using once, few, many, or a class for an expanded clone.

v_call: TRBV29-1
d_call: NA
clone_size: NA
j_call: TRBJ2-2
cdr3_nt: TGCAGCGTTGTGTTAGCGAACACCGGGGAGCTGTTTTTT
cdr3_aa: CSVVLANTGELFF

v_call: TRBV5-6
d_call: NA
clone_size: NA
j_call: TRBJ2-5
cdr3_nt: TGTGCCAGCAGCTTTCCTTCCGGAACAGGGGAGACCCAGTACTTC
cdr3_aa: CASSFPSGTGETQYF

v_call: TRBV14
d_call: TRBD2
clone_size: NA
j_call: TRBJ2-2
cdr3_nt: TGTGCCAGCAGCCAAGAGGGAGCGGGAGTGTGGCCCGGGGAGCTGTTTTTT
cdr3_aa: CASSQEGAGVWPGELFF

v_call: TRBV5-1
d_call: NA
clone_size: NA
j_call: TRBJ2-5
cdr3_nt: TGCGCCAGCAGCTTGTGGGCAGGGGTCCAAGAGACCCAGTACTTC
cdr3_aa: CASSLWAGVQETQYF

v_call: TRBV7-6
d_call: NA
clone_size: NA
j_call: TRBJ2-5
cdr3_nt: TGTGCCAGCAGCTCGCGACTCGGACTGGAAGAGACCCAGTACTTC
cdr3_aa: CASSSRLGLEETQYF

v_call: TRBV30
d_call: NA
clone_size: once
j_call: TRBJ1-4
cdr3_nt: TGTGCCTCCCAGCAGGCAGGGAGGAATGAAAAACTGTTTTTT
cdr3_aa: CASQQAGRNEKLFF

v_call: TRBV20-1
d_call: NA
clone_size: NA
j_call: TRBJ2-1
cdr3_nt: TGCACGGCTGACAGTAACAATGAGCAGTTCTTC
cdr3_aa: CTADSNNEQFF

v_call: TRBV6-5
d_call: NA
clone_size: NA
j_call: TRBJ2-1
cdr3_nt: TGTGCCAGCAAGGGCACCACCCTCCACAATGAGCAGTTCTTC
cdr3_aa: CASKGTTLHNEQFF

v_call: TRBV23-1
d_call: TRBD1
clone_size: NA
j_call: TRBJ1-5
cdr3_nt: TGCGCCACCTCACGGGACAGGGAGGGAAAGGGATTCGGTCAGCCCCAGCATTTT
cdr3_aa: CATSRDREGKGFGQPQHF

v_call: TRBV29-1
d_call: NA
clone_size: NA
j_call: TRBJ2-7
cdr3_nt: TGCAGCGTTGAGGCAGGGTCCTACGAGCAGTACTTC
cdr3_aa: CSVEAGSYEQYF

v_call: TRBV2
d_call: NA
clone_size: NA
j_call: TRBJ2-7
cdr3_nt: TGTGCCAGCGGGAGGTACAGCGATTTATACGAGCAGTACTTC
cdr3_aa: CASGRYSDLYEQYF

v_call: TRBV6-6
d_call: NA
clone_size: NA
j_call: TRBJ2-7
cdr3_nt: TGTGCCAGCAGTTACGGAGAGACCTCCGCCTACGAGCAGTACTTC
cdr3_aa: CASSYGETSAYEQYF

v_call: TRBV19
d_call: NA
clone_size: NA
j_call: TRBJ2-3
cdr3_nt: TGTGCCAGTAGTAGCTTGAGCACAGATACGCAGTATTTT
cdr3_aa: CASSSLSTDTQYF

v_call: TRBV27
d_call: NA
clone_size: NA
j_call: TRBJ2-1
cdr3_nt: TGTGCCAGCAGTCCTACCCTGGACGGCCCCTACAATGAGCAGTTCTTC
cdr3_aa: CASSPTLDGPYNEQFF

v_call: TRBV30
d_call: TRBD1
clone_size: NA
j_call: TRBJ2-7
cdr3_nt: TGTGCCTGGAGCTCAACTCGGGACAGGGGGCAGTACGAGCAGTACTTC
cdr3_aa: CAWSSTRDRGQYEQYF

v_call: TRBV19
d_call: NA
clone_size: NA
j_call: TRBJ2-4
cdr3_nt: TGTGCCAGTAGTATGATTCCAGCCAAAAACATTCAGTACTTC
cdr3_aa: CASSMIPAKNIQYF

v_call: TRBV11-3
d_call: TRBD2
clone_size: NA
j_call: TRBJ2-7
cdr3_nt: TGTGCCAGCGCTCGAAGGGAGAAAGCGGGAGGGTTCGACGAGCAGTACTTC
cdr3_aa: CASARREKAGGFDEQYF

v_call: TRBV27
d_call: NA
clone_size: NA
j_call: TRBJ1-1
cdr3_nt: TGTGCCAGTTTCAGGGAACCATCCCTGTACACTGAAGCTTTCTTT
cdr3_aa: CASFREPSLYTEAFF

v_call: TRBV10-2
d_call: NA
clone_size: NA
j_call: TRBJ2-3
cdr3_nt: TGCGCCAGCAGTGAGTTGGGGGAGTACGCAGATACGCAGTATTTT
cdr3_aa: CASSELGEYADTQYF

v_call: TRBV2
d_call: TRBD2
clone_size: NA
j_call: TRBJ2-5
cdr3_nt: TGTGCCAGCAGTGAAGGCGAGGTGGGGGGGGAGACCCAGTACTTC
cdr3_aa: CASSEGEVGGETQYF

v_call: TRBV6-1
d_call: TRBD1
clone_size: NA
j_call: TRBJ1-6
cdr3_nt: TGTGCCAGCAGTGCACCGGGACAGGGACCCAATTCACCCCTCCACTTT
cdr3_aa: CASSAPGQGPNSPLHF

v_call: TRBV15
d_call: NA
clone_size: NA
j_call: TRBJ1-5
cdr3_nt: TGTGCCACCAGCAGAGATCAAGGGGAGAGCAATCAGCCCCAGCATTTT
cdr3_aa: CATSRDQGESNQPQHF

v_call: TRBV7-9
d_call: TRBD1
clone_size: NA
j_call: TRBJ1-5
cdr3_nt: TGTGCCAGCAGCCACGGACAGGGAGATCAGCCCCAGCATTTT
cdr3_aa: CASSHGQGDQPQHF